This section outlines one T cell receptor beta chain sequence together with its context. This sample is part of a study of blood T cells in healthy people across ages. Using a J-beta primer mix together with a sample-barcoded 5' primer, a second PCR was run for roughly 7 to 12 cycles. MiXCR was run by TCRdb on the 5' RACE reads, yielding one entry per CDR3 protein. Found here are 1.5 million to 2 million distinct CDR3 sequences, roughly 30% of them singletons; the top ten hold roughly 8%. It was about 9.4 milliliters of peripheral blood that were drawn from each donor. Source material: blood. The receptor was isolated from a woman aged 25 to 39 in good health.

The CDR3 loop reads CASRGLTGYEQYF. The CDR3 region has the DNA TGTGCCAGCAGGGGACTCACGGGCTACGAGCAGTACTTC. J is TRBJ2-7 and V is TRBV11-2; TRBD2 is a possible D gene (6 bases). Per germline, CDR1 SGHAT and CDR2 FQNNGV. Trimming stripped 6 bases from V and 3 bases from J, with 12 bases between. This CDR3 contains 13 residues.